The clone carrying this T cell receptor (beta chain) came up once. The antigen remains undetermined. The data were taken from a study of OX40 agonist ivuxolimab in advanced cancers. Findings and limits, study-wide: Within 6 weeks, CD4+ and CD8+ blood T cells expanded clonally at 0.1 to 3.0 mg/kg. Normalized T-cell clonal expansion was also low in some nonresponders. No antigen was identified for the clonally expanded peripheral T cells. CD4+ T cells averaged fewer expanded clones than CD8+ T cells.

The CDR3 totals 15 residues. The V gene's germline CDR1 is SGHNT and CDR2 YENEEA. Trimming removed 5 bases from V and 0 bases from J; junction bases left unmatched: 1. Method: immunoSEQ multiplex PCR; TCRdb's copy keeps in-frame clones and lacks some. The sample contains 70,000 or so clones, roughly 85% of which appear only once. The sequence derives from an adult with an advanced solid tumor such as melanoma, head and neck, liver or kidney cancer. The sequences come from CD4+ or CD8+ T cells sorted from blood, collected in a trial of the OX40 agonist ivuxolimab. The J gene is TRBJ2-2, the V gene TRBV11-3; 9 bases match TRBD1. For the CDR3, the DNA is TGTGCCAGCAGCCGACAGGGGGCGAACACCGGGGAGCTGTTTTTT. Residues: CASSRQGANTGELFF.